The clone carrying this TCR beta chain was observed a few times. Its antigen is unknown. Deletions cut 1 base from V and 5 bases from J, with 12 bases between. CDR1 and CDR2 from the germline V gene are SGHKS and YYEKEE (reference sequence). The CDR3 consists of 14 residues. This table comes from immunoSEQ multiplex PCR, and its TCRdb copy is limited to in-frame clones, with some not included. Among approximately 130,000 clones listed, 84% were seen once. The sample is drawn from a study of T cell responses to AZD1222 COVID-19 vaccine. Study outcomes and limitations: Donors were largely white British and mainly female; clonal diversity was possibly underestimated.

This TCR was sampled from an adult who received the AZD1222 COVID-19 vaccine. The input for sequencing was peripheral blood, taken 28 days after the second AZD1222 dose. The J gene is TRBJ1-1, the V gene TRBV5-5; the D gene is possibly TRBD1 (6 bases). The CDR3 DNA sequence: TGTGCCAGCAGCTTGTCAGGGGCAGGTACTGAAGCTTTCTTT. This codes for CASSLSGAGTEAFF.